This T cell receptor beta chain was identified in a study of beta chain features in type 1 diabetes. Each of the CD4+ naive, central memory, regulatory and stem cell-like memory populations was sorted via CD45RO/CCR7/CD25/CD127/CD95/CD27. Sorted populations all had greater than 95% purity. This CDR3 spans 16 amino acids. Trimming removed 1 base at V and 6 bases at J, with 19 bases between. Germline-derived CDR1 and CDR2 are LGHNA and YNFKEQ. Sequencing targeted expressed TCRB transcripts, as all isolated RNA had been reverse transcribed. Sequenced by immunoSEQ multiplex PCR; TCRdb stores in-frame clones only, minus some. This table holds 310,000 or so clones, approximately 16% found once. Comments on this clone: Antigen unknown.

Study-level findings and limits: A closer apparent resemblance between naive, central memory and Treg TCRB repertoires was seen in patients than in healthy donors. Shortening that was moderate but significant affected the TCRB CDR3s of Type 1 diabetes patients in all four CD4+ subsets.

The sequenced material came from naive CD4+ T cells from blood. This TCR was recovered from a man aged 18 to 29 with type 1 diabetes. The chain carries TRBV4-2 and TRBJ2-7, with TRBD1 as a possible D gene (6 bases). This chain's CDR3 is CASSQASGTTQREQYF. CDR3 coding DNA: TGTGCCAGCAGCCAAGCGTCCGGGACAACCCAACGCGAGCAGTACTTC.